The table lists the clone carrying this TCR beta chain with many counts. Antigen specificity is unknown. The germline gives CDR1 SGHRS, CDR2 YFSETQ. Germline trimming cut 5 bases from V and 7 bases from J; bases unmatched to any gene: 9. The CDR3 covers 14 residues. Unsorted libraries came from 2 million PBMCs stored at -80 °C. These data belong to a study of neurological immune-mediated disorders. At the level of the study: Multiple sclerosis patients numbering around 35 comprised approximately 30 relapsing-remitting and 3 secondary progressive patients.

Study-wide results and caveats: One cluster of related CDR3 sequences contained, by phylogenetic grouping, the repertoires of 18 of 34 multiple sclerosis patients and formed a possible signature.

It was by 5'RACE with 10-nucleotide random UMIs that the cDNA was made. TCRdb passed the 5' RACE reads through MiXCR, listing each CDR3 protein once. The profile shows 45,000 to 70,000 distinct CDR3 sequences, approximately 4.1% of them singletons. V is TRBV5-1 and J is TRBJ1-5, with 7 bases lining up with TRBD1. This TCR was sampled from a man aged 45-60 years with multiple sclerosis. The sample comprised PBMCs. The DNA for the CDR3 is TGCGCCAGCAGTCCCGGGACAGAGGGGCAGCCCCAGCATTTT. It encodes CASSPGTEGQPQHF.